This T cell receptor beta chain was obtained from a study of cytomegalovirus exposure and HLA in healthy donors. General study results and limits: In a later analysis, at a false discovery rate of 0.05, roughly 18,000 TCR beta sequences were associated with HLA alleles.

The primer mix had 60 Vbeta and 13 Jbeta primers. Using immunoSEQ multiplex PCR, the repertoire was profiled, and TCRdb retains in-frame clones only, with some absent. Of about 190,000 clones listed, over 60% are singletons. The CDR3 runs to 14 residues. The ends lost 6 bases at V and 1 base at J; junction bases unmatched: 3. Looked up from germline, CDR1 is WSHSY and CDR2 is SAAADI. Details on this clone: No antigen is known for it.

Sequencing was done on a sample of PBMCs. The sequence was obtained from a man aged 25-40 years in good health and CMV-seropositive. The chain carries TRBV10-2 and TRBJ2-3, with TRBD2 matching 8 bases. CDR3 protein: CASRDSGGTDTQYF. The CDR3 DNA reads TGCGCCAGCAGGGATAGCGGGGGCACAGATACGCAGTATTTT.